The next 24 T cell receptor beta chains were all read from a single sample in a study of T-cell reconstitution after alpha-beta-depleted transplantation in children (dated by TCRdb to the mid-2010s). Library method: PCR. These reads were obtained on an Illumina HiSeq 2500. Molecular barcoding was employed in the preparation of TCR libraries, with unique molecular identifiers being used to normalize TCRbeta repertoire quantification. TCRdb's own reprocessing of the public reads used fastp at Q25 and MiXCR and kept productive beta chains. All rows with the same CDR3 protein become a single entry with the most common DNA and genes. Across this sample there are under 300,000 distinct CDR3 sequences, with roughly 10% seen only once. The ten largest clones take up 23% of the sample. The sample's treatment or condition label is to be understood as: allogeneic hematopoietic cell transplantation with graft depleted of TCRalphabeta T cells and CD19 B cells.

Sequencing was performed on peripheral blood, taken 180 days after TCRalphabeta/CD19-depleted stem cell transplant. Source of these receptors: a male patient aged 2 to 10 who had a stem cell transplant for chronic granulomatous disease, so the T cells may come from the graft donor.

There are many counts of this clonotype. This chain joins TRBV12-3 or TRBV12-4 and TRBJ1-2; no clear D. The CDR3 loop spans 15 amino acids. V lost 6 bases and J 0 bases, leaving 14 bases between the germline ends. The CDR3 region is CASRAPGITNYGYTF. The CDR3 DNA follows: TGTGCCAGCAGAGCCCCTGGAATAACTAACTATGGCTACACCTTC.

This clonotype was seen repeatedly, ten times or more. The CDR3 sequence is CASSLARGIKPYEQYF. The CDR3 bases are TGCGCCAGCAGCTTGGCCAGGGGGATCAAACCCTACGAGCAGTACTTC. The J gene is TRBJ2-7, the V gene TRBV5-1; 7 bases line up with TRBD1. With V trimmed by 0 bases and J by 2 bases, 8 bases remained unmatched. The CDR3 is made up of 16 amino acids. In germline, CDR1 is SGHRS, CDR2 YFSETQ. The full variable domain, its missing parts supplied by reference TRBV5-1 and TRBJ2-7, is KAGVTQTPRYLIKTRGQQVTLSCSPISGHRSVSWYQQTPGQGLQFLFEYFSETQRNKGNFPGRFSGRQFSNSRSEMNVSTLELGDSALYLCASSLARGIKPYEQYFGPGTRLTVT.

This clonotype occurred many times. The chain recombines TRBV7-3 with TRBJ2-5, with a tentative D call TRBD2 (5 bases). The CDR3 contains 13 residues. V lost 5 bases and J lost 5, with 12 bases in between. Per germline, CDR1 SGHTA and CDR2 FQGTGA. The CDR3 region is CASSKRTSETQYF. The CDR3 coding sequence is TGTGCCAGCAGCAAAAGGACTTCTGAGACCCAGTACTTC.

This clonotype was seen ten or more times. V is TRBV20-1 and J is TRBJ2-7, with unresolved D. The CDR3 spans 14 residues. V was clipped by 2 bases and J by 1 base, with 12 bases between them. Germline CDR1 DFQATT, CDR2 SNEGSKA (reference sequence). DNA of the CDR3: TGCAGTGCTAGACCAGTTACACTGTCCTACGAGCAGTACTTC. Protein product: CSARPVTLSYEQYF.

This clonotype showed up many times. CDR3 nucleotides: TGTGCCAGCAGCCTGTATGAGGACAGGGGGATCTATGGCTACACCTTC. It is translated as CASSLYEDRGIYGYTF. The gene calls are TRBV3-1 and TRBJ1-2; TRBD1 agrees at 10 bases. This CDR3 contains 16 residues. J was trimmed by 4 bases and V by 4 bases; bases with no gene match: 9. Germline V CDR1 and CDR2: LGHDT, YNNKEL (reference sequence).

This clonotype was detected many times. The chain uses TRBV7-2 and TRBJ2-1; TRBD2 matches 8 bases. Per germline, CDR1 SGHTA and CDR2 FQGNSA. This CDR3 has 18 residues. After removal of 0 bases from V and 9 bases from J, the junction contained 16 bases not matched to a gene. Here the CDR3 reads CASSLASGGGGHWGEQFF. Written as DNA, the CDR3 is TGTGCCAGCAGCTTAGCCTCCGGGGGGGGCGGCCATTGGGGTGAGCAGTTCTTC.

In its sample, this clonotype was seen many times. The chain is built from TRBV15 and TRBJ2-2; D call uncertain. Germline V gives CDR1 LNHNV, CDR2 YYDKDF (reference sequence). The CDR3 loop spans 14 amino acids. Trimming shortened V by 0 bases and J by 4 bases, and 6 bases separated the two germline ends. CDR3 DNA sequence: TGTGCCACCAGCAGAGATAACCCCACCGGGGAGCTGTTTTTT. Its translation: CATSRDNPTGELFF.

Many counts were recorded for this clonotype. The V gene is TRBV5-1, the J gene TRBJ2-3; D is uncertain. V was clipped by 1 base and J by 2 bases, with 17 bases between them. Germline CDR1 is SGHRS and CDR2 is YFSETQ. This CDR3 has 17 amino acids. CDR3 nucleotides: TGCGCCAGCAGCTTGCGGCCTCTAGGTGCTAACACAGATACGCAGTATTTT. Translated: CASSLRPLGANTDTQYF.

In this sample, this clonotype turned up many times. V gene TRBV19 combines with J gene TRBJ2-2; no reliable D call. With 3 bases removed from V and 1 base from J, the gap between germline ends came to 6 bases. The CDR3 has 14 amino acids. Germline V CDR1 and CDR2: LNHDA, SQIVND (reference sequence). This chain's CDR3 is CASSIFVNTGELFF. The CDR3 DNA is TGTGCCAGTAGTATTTTCGTGAACACCGGGGAGCTGTTTTTT.

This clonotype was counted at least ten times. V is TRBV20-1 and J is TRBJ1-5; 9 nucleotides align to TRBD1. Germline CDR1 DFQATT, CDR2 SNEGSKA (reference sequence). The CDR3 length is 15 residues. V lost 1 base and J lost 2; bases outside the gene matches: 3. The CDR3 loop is CSARGGQGRNQPQHF. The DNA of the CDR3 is TGCAGTGCTAGAGGGGGACAGGGACGCAATCAGCCCCAGCATTTT.

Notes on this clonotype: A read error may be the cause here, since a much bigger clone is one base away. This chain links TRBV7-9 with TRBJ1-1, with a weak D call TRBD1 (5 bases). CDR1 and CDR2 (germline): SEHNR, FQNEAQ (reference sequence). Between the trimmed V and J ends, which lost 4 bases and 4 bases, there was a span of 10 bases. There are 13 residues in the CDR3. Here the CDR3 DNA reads TGTGCCAGCAGCTCGATAGGGGTCACTGAAGCTTTCTTT. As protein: CASSSIGVTEAFF.

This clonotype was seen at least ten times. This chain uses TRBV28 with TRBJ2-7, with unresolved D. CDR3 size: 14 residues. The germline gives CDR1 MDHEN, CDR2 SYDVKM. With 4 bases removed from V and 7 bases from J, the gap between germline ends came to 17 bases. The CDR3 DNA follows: TGTGCCAGCAGTTCCCTCCCGCCGGCTAGGGAGCAGTACTTC. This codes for CASSSLPPAREQYF.

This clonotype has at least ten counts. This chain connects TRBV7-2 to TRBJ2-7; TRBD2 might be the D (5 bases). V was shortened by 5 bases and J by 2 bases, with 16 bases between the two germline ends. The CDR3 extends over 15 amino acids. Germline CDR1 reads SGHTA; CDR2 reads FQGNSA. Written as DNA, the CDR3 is TGTGCCAGCAGCCTAGGAGGACCCCGGCCCTACGAGCAGTACTTC. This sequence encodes CASSLGGPRPYEQYF.

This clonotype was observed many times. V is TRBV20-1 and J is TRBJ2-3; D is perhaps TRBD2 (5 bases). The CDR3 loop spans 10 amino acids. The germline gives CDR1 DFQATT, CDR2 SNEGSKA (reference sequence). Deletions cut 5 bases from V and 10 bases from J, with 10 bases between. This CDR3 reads CSAQRIAQYF. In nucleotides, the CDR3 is TGCAGTGCTCAGCGGATTGCGCAGTATTTT.

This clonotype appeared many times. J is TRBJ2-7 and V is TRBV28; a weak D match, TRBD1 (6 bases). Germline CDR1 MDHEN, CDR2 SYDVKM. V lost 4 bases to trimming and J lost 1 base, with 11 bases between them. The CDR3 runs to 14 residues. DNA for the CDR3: TGTGCCAGCAGTTACCCGGACAGTTCCTACGAGCAGTACTTC. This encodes CASSYPDSSYEQYF.

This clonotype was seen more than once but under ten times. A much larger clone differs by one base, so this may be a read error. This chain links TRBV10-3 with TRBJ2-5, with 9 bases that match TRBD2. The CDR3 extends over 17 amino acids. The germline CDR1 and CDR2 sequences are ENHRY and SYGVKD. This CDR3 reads CALSEFSSGIYQETQYF. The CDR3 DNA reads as TGTGCCCTCAGTGAGTTCTCTAGCGGGATCTACCAAGAGACCCAGTACTTC.

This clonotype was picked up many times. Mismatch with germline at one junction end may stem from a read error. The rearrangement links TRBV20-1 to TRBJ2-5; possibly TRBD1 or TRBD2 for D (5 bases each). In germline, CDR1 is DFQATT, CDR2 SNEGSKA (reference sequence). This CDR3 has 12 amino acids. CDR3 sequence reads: CSARGAKETQYF. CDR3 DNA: TGCAGTGCCAGAGGGGCTAAAGAGACCCAGTACTTC.

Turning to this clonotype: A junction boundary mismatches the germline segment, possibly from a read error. CDR3 sequence: CSARDSVGPKPHEHFF. The DNA of the CDR3 is TGCAGTGCTCGAGATTCGGTAGGGCCAAAACCCCACGAGCACTTCTTC. The chain uses TRBV20-1 and TRBJ2-1; D not resolved. The CDR3 length is 16 residues. The germline V gene has CDR1 DFQATT and CDR2 SNEGSKA (reference sequence).

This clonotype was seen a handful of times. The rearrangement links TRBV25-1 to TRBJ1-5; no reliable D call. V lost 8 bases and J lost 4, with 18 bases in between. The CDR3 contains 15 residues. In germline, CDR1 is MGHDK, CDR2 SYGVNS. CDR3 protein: CASSVPRRQNQPQHF. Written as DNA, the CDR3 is TGTGCCAGCTCTGTCCCCAGACGGCAAAATCAGCCCCAGCATTTT.

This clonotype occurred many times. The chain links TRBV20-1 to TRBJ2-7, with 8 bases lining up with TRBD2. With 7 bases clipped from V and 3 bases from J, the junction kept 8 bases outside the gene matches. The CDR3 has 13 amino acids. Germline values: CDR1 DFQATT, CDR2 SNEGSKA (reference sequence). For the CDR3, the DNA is TGCAGTGGCGTGCGGGGGGCGGACTACGAGCAGTACTTC. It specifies CSGVRGADYEQYF.

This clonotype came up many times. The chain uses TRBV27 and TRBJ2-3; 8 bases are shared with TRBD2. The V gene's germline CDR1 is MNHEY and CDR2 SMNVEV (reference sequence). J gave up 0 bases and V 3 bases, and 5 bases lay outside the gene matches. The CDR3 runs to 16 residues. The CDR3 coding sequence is TGTGCCAGCAGTTTTCGAGCGGGAGTCAGCACAGATACGCAGTATTTT. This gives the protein CASSFRAGVSTDTQYF.

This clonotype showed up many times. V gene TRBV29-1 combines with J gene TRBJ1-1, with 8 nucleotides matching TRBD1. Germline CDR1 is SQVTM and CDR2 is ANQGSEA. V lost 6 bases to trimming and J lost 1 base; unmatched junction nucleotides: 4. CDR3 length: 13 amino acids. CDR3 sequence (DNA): TGCAGCGTCCGGACAGGGAAGAACACTGAAGCTTTCTTT. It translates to CSVRTGKNTEAFF.

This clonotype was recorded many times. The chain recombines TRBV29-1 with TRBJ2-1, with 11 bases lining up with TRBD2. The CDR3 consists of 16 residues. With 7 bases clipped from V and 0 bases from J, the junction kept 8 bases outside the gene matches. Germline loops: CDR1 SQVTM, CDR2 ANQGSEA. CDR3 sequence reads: CSAGGTSGYSYNEQFF. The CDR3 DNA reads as TGCAGCGCTGGGGGGACTAGCGGTTACTCCTACAATGAGCAGTTCTTC.

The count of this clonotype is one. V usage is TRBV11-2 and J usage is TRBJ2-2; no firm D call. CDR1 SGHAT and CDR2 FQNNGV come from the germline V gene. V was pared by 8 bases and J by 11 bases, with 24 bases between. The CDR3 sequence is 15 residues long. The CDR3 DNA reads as TGTGCCAGCCCAGGACCTTCCCGTGGGGTCGGCGAGCTGTTTTTT. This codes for CASPGPSRGVGELFF.